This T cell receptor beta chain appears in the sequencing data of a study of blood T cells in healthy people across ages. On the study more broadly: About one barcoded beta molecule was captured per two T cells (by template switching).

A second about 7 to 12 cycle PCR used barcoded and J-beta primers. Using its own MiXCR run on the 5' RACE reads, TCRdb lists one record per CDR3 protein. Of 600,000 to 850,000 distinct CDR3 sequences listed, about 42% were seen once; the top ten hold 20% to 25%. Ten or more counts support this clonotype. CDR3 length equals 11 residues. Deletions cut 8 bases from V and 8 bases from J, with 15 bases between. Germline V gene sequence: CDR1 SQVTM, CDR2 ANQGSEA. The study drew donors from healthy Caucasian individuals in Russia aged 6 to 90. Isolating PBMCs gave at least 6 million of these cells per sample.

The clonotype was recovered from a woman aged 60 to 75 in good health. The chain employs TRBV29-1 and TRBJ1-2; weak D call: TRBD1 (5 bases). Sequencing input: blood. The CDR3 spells CSTHQGAGYTF. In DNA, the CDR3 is TGCAGCACTCATCAAGGGGCCGGCTACACCTTC.